This TCR beta chain was identified in a study of T-cell memory formation after mild COVID-19. Turning to the study itself: The two donors had largely donor-specific TCR clusters. General study findings and limits: That cross-reactive memory joined was suggested by some responding clones appearing in pre-infection memory.

TCRdb passed the 5' RACE reads through MiXCR, listing each CDR3 protein once. Among about 340,000 distinct CDR3 sequences, around 15% were seen once, and the ten largest hold around a fifth. The trim removed 8 bases at V and 6 bases at J, leaving 2 bases unmatched. Looked up from germline, CDR1 is SGHTA and CDR2 is FQGTGA. This CDR3 is 11 amino acids long. The table lists this clonotype with a few counts. Its antigen is unknown. Sequenced material: PBMCs or a T cell subset sorted from them (not recorded which). The chain uses TRBV7-3 and TRBJ2-3; TRBD1 agrees at 7 bases. The sequence derives from a man aged 18 to 30 who had mild COVID-19 (a few samples of this study predate the infection). Cell type and time point are not known. The CDR3 loop reads CASGQADTQYF. The CDR3 bases are TGTGCCAGCGGACAGGCCGATACGCAGTATTTT. Using reference TRBV7-3 and TRBJ2-3 for the parts outside the CDR3, the full variable domain is GAGVSQTPSNKVTEKGKYVELRCDPISGHTALYWYRQSLGQGPEFLIYFQGTGAADDSGLPNDRFFAVRPEGSVSTLKIQRTERGDSAVYLCASGQADTQYFGPGTRLTVL.